One T cell receptor (beta chain) is described in this entry. Its antigen is still unknown. No base quality values were provided; no much bigger clone lies one nucleotide off. The germline V gene encodes CDR1 SGHRS and CDR2 YFSETQ. The CDR3 starts with the cysteine, ends with the phenylalanine, and has 14 residues. CDR3 DNA is the only sequence kept; it has 42 bases, read in frame from the first base. V lost 4 bases and J lost 1 base; the stretch between them is 12 bases long. Each clonotype received, on average, about 10x coverage in deep resolution sequencing performed on a MiSeq, where the target depth lay between 1 in 1 million and 1 in 200,000 T cells. The immunoSEQ hsTCRB Kit was used to generate the TCR beta libraries. The study's processing was this. Data were analyzed with ImmunoSEQ Data Assistant and ImmunoSEQ Analyzer, with V, D and J genes assigned per IMGT definitions. Clonality, which ranges from 0 to 1, was calculated as one minus the normalized Shannon entropy of productive rearrangement frequencies. Only overrepresented clonotypes making up at least 0.05% of the repertoire of each patient were included in the public clonotype analysis. Thirteen age-matched healthy donor repertoires from immuneACCESS served as clonality controls. TCRdb took this table from immuneACCESS and kept in-frame rearrangements with V and J called. Such tables lack part of the clones; where checked against another copy, unresolved V genes explain under half of the gap, and the rest is unexplained. The V and J calls and the clone size are those of that table, but D and trimming were determined from the DNA. The sample profile shows nearly 50,000 clones; roughly 57% of them were found once. 28% of the sample goes to the ten largest clones.

Sample time point, as interpreted from the label and publication: roughly 2 years on ibrutinib. For TCR beta library preparation, 1.5 to 2 micrograms of genomic DNA was extracted from cryopreserved PBMCs. High-throughput TCR beta sequencing was performed on longitudinal blood samples from CLL patients receiving ibrutinib monotherapy. The patients took part in an open-label, single-center phase 2 trial of ibrutinib monotherapy. The data derive from a study of cytotoxic CD8 clonotypes in ibrutinib-treated CLL (dated by TCRdb to the early 2020s). With regard to the full study: The cohort included roughly 15 treatment-naive and roughly ten relapsed/refractory patients; roughly 17 were IGHV unmutated. Partial responses were observed in roughly 24 patients and complete responses in 2; after a median follow-up of around 68 months, remission was maintained in approximately 14 patients and progression was observed in approximately 12. Response samples were taken after a median of roughly 12 months on treatment, ranging from 6 to 36 months. On average, each sample had 255,043 productive templates and approximately 100,000 productive rearrangements. Longitudinal samples were obtainable from about 30% of the roughly 90 participants in the trial. Cryopreserved peripheral blood mononuclear cells were obtained prior to treatment, at the time of response, and at either disease progression or sustained remission. Every remission and progressive disease sample was obtained while ibrutinib was still being received by the patients. Broader findings and caveats from the paper: Public clonotypes were rare and either shrank or stayed stable during treatment, and the rise in clonality at ibrutinib response reflected expansion of private clonotypes. Clonality rose at ibrutinib response, remained stable during sustained remission, and dropped back toward baseline at progression. At baseline, clonality was higher than in age-matched healthy donors and showed a strong correlation with circulating CD8+ T-cell counts. Sampling times were not matched between patients in sustained remission and patients whose disease was progressing, and lymph node repertoires were not examined.

The chain joins TRBV5-1 to TRBJ2-7; the D gene is perhaps TRBD1, from 6 matching bases. The source of this sequence is a human donor with chronic lymphocytic leukemia. The sample was PBMCs, taken after 24 months of ibrutinib treatment. The DNA is as follows: TGCGCCAGCAGCATACAACAGGGATCCTACGAGCAGTACTTC. Its translation reads: CASSIQQGSYEQYF.